This T cell receptor (beta chain) was sequenced during a study of T cell responses to AZD1222 COVID-19 vaccine. Notes on this clone: Its antigen is not known.

J gave up 6 bases and V 0 bases, and 11 bases lay outside the gene matches. The germline V gene has CDR1 GTSNPN and CDR2 SVGIG (reference sequence). CDR3 length: 18 residues. TCRdb keeps only in-frame clones here, not all; method: immunoSEQ multiplex PCR. The top ten hold over 1.5% of the sample, which has roughly 140,000 clones, roughly 92% seen once. Findings and caveats of the study: Increases in Spike-specific TCR breadth and depth were seen after two AZD1222 doses. Repertoire collection took place solely once the T cell response had peaked. Regions 160-218 and 743-854 held dominance among vaccine-associated CD4 TCRs, which spanned spike.

The chain joins TRBV30 to TRBJ2-1; 13 nucleotides match TRBD2. The sequence came from an adult in good health. This specimen consisted of peripheral blood, obtained on day 0 of AZD1222 vaccination. The CDR3 bases are TGTGCCTGGAGTGTACCCCGGGGACTAGCGGGAAAGTTCAATGAGCAGTTCTTC. This translates into CAWSVPRGLAGKFNEQFF. Combining the CDR3 with reference TRBV30 and TRBJ2-1 gives the whole variable domain SQTIHQWPATLVQPVGSPLSLECTVEGTSNPNLYWYRQAAGRGLQLLFYSVGIGQISSEVPQNLSASRPQDRQFILSSKKLLLSDSGFYLCAWSVPRGLAGKFNEQFFGPGTRLTVL.